This T cell receptor beta chain is from a study of blood T cell repertoires in COVID-19. Repertoires were generated with immunoSEQ multiplex PCR, while TCRdb's copy carries only in-frame clones and drops some. Here the sample spans 120,000 or so clones, roughly four fifths being singletons. The germline CDR1 and CDR2 sequences are MGHRA and YSYEKL. The CDR3 runs 17 residues. V lost 0 bases, J lost 6 bases, and 19 bases lay in between. Sequencing input: peripheral blood. This chain links TRBV4-1 with TRBJ2-3; possible D gene TRBD2, 7 bases. This sequence originates from a man between 25 and 39 years old with COVID-19, enrolled during active disease. CDR3 loop: CASSQDPGGATSDTQYF. The CDR3 DNA reads TGCGCCAGCAGCCAAGATCCGGGGGGCGCCACGTCTGATACGCAGTATTTT.